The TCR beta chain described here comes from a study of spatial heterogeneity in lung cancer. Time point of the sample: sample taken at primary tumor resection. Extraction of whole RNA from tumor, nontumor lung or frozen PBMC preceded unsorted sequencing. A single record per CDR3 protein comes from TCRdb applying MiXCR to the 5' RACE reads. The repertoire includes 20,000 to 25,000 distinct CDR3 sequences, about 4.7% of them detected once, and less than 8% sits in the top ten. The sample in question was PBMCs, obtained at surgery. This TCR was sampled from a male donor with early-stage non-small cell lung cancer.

The CDR3 sequence is CASSLSGTDSNQPQHF. CDR3 DNA: TGTGCCAGCAGCTTATCCGGGACAGATAGCAATCAGCCCCAGCATTTT. The chain recombines TRBV7-2 with TRBJ1-5; 7 nucleotides line up with TRBD1. This CDR3 spans 16 amino acids. The germline CDR1 and CDR2 sequences are SGHTA and FQGNSA. J was trimmed by 0 bases and V by 2 bases; bases with no gene match: 4.